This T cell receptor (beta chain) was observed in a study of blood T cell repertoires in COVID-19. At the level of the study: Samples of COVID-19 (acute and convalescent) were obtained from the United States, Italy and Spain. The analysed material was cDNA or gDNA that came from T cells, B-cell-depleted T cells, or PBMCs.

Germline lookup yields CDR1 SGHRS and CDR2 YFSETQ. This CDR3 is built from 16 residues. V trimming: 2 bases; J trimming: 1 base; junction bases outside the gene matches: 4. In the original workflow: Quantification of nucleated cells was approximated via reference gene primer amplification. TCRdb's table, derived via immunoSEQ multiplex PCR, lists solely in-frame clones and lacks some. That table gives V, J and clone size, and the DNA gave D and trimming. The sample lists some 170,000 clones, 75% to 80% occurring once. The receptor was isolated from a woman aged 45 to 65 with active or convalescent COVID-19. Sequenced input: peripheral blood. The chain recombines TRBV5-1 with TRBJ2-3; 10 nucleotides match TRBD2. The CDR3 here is CASSFGGTSGTDTQYF. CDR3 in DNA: TGCGCCAGCAGCTTTGGGGGGACTAGCGGCACAGATACGCAGTATTTT.